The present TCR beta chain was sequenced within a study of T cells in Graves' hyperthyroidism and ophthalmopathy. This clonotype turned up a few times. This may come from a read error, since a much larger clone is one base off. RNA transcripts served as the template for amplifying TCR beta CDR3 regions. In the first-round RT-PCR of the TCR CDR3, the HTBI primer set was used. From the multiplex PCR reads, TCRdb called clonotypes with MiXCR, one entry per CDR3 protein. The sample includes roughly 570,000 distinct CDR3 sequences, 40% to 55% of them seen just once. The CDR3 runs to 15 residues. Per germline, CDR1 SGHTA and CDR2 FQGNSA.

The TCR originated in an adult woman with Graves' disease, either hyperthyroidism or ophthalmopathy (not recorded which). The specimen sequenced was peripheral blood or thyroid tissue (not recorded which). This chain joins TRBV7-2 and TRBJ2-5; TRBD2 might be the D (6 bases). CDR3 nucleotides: TGTGCCAGCAGCTCCTACTCTAGCGTGCAAGGGACCCAGTACTTC. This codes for CASSSYSSVQGTQYF.